Within the sample, the clone carrying this T cell receptor beta chain is medium-sized. TCRdb re-called the 5' RACE reads with MiXCR, one entry per CDR3 protein. The data show around 300,000 distinct CDR3 sequences, with about 14% seen just once and approximately 1% held by the top ten. These data originate in a study of CD8 T cells in ankylosing spondylitis. V lost 6 bases and J lost 8, with 17 bases in between. This CDR3 has 13 residues. Germline CDR1 and CDR2: SQVTM and ANQGSEA. Source material: blood, either unsorted or a sorted T cell fraction (not recorded which). The rearrangement uses TRBV29-1 and TRBJ2-1, with a possible D match to TRBD1 (5 bases). This sequence was found in a male donor with ankylosing spondylitis or in good health (not recorded which). The CDR3 DNA reads TGCAGCGTGAAGATGGCGATAGGGGATGAGCAGTTCTTC. It is translated as CSVKMAIGDEQFF.